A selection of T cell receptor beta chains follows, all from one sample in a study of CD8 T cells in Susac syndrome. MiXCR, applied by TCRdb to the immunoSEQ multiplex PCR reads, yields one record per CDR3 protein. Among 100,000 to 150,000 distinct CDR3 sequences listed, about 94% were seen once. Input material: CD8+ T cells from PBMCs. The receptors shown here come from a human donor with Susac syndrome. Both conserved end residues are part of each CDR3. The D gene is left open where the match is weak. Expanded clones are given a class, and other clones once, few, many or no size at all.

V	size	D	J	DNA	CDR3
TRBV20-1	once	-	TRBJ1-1	TGCAGTGCCCACTTGGGGGCGTCCATGAACACTGAAGCTTTCTTT	CSAHLGASMNTEAFF
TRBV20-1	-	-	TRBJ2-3	TGCAGTGCTAACTCTAATGAAGGCCGAGGCACAGATACGCAGTATTTT	CSANSNEGRGTDTQYF
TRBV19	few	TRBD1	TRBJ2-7	TGTGCCAGTAGTGCGGGACAGGTAAACGAGCAGTACTTC	CASSAGQVNEQYF
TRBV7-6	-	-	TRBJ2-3	TGTGCCAGCAGCTTAGCAGGGGGGCTGGAAGATACGCAGTATTTT	CASSLAGGLEDTQYF
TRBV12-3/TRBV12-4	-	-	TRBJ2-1	TGTGCCAGCAGTTTAGCCTATACAGGAGGGGTTCGGTACAATGAGCAGTTCTTC	CASSLAYTGGVRYNEQFF
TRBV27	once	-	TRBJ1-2	TGTGCCAGCAGTTTTCTGGGGTACTATGGCTACACCTTC	CASSFLGYYGYTF
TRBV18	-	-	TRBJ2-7	TGTGCCAGCTCACCCCAGGGGCCCGAGCAGTACTTC	CASSPQGPEQYF
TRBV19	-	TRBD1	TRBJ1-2	TGTGCCAGTAGTATCGGGACAGGGGGCGATGGCTACACCTTC	CASSIGTGGDGYTF
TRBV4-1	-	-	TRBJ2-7	TGCGCCAGCAGCGCCCCCTCCTACGAGCAGTACTTC	CASSAPSYEQYF
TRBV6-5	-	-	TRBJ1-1	TGTGCCAGCAGTTACTCAGGGGTCACTGAAGCTTTCTTT	CASSYSGVTEAFF
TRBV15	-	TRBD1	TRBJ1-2	TGTGCCACCAGCAGAGCGACAGGGGGCCATGGCTACACCTTC	CATSRATGGHGYTF
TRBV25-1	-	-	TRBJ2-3	TGTGCCAGCAGTGATTTGCACATCGGAGGGACAGATACGCAGTATTTT	CASSDLHIGGTDTQYF
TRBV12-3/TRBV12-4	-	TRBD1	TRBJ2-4	TGTGCCAGCAGTCCGCCGGACAGGGGGTGGGACATTCAGTACTTC	CASSPPDRGWDIQYF
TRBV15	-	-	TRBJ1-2	TGTGCCACCAGCAGAGACAGGGGCATGAATGGCTACACCTTC	CATSRDRGMNGYTF
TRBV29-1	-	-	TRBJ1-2	TGCAGCGGTGACAGTTTCTATGGCTACACCTTC	CSGDSFYGYTF
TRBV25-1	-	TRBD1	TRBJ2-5	TGTGCCAGCAGTAGGGACAGGGGCAGATCGGAGACCCAGTACTTC	CASSRDRGRSETQYF
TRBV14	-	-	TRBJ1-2	TGTGCCAGCAGCCGGCCCGGACAGACAGCCTATGGCTACACCTTC	CASSRPGQTAYGYTF
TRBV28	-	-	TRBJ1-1	TGTGCCAGCAGTTCGCTGATGAACACTGAAGCTTTCTTT	CASSSLMNTEAFF
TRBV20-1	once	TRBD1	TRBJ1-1	TGCAGTGCTAGACCTGACAGGGACTTCACTGAAGCTTTCTTT	CSARPDRDFTEAFF
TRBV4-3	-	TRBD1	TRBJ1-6	TGCGCCAGCAGCCAAGAGGGGGGACAGGGAGCTTGGAATTCACCCCTCCACTTT	CASSQEGGQGAWNSPLHF
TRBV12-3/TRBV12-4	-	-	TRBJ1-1	TGTGCCAGCAGTTTAGCCCCGAAAGGGGGGAACACTGAAGCTTTCTTT	CASSLAPKGGNTEAFF
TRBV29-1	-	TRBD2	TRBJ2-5	TGCAGCGGCGAACGTGAAGCTGGTAGCGGGGGGAAAGAGACCCAGTACTTC	CSGEREAGSGGKETQYF
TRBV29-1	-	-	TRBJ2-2	TGCAGCGTCCAACGGCTCACCGGGGAGCTGTTTTTT	CSVQRLTGELFF
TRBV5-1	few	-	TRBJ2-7	TGTGCCAGCAGCCCCGGGGCCTACGAGCAGTACTTC	CASSPGAYEQYF
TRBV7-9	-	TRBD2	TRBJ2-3	TGTGCCAGCAGCGTCGCCCTAGCGGGGGAAGATACGCAGTATTTT	CASSVALAGEDTQYF
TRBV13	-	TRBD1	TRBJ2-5	TGTGCCAGCAGCACCGGGACAGGCCGCTTACAAGAGACCCAGTACTTC	CASSTGTGRLQETQYF
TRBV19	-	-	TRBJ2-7	TGTGCCAGTAGTATACAGACCTGGAATTACGAGCAGTACTTC	CASSIQTWNYEQYF
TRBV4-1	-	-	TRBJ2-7	TGCGCCAGCAGCCAAACCACTAGTAGCTCCTACGAGCAGTACTTC	CASSQTTSSSYEQYF
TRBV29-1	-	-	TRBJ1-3	TGCAGCGTTGAAAGGTCGGACTCTGGAAACACCATATATTTT	CSVERSDSGNTIYF
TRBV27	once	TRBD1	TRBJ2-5	TGTGCCAGCAGTTACTCCGGGACAGGGGAGACCCAGTACTTC	CASSYSGTGETQYF
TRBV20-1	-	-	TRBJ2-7	TGCAGTGCTAGAGGGACTCTATCCTACGAGCAGTACTTC	CSARGTLSYEQYF
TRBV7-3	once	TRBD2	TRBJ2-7	TGTGCCAGCAGCTTATCCGGACTAGCGGGCGACCTCTACGAGCAGTACTTC	CASSLSGLAGDLYEQYF
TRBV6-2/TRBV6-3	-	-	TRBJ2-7	TGTGCCAGCAGTTCCTCGGGGGCTCTCCACGAGCAGTACTTC	CASSSSGALHEQYF